This T cell receptor beta chain was recovered during a study of cytomegalovirus exposure and HLA in healthy donors. Study-wide results and limits: In a later analysis, V- and J-gene trimming of beta chains associated with a DCLRE1C missense variant, replicated independently. Listed as cytomegalovirus-associated were 150 or so TCR beta chains.

Comments on this clone: Its antigen is unknown.

The PCR contained 60 Vbeta and 13 Jbeta primers. Profiling relied on immunoSEQ multiplex PCR, and the TCRdb table lists in-frame clones only, not all of them. The data contain about 130,000 clones, over 60% of them singletons. CDR1 GTSNPN and CDR2 SVGIG come from the germline V gene (reference sequence). The CDR3 is made up of 15 amino acids. V lost 4 bases and J 6 bases, leaving 19 bases between the germline ends. The sample consisted of PBMCs. This TCR derives from a woman aged 60-70 years in good health and CMV-seropositive. V and J are TRBV30 and TRBJ2-1; tentatively, D is TRBD2 (7 bases). Here the CDR3 DNA reads TGTGCCTGGACCTGGGGACGGGGGGCCTTCAATGAGCAGTTCTTC. Protein: CAWTWGRGAFNEQFF.